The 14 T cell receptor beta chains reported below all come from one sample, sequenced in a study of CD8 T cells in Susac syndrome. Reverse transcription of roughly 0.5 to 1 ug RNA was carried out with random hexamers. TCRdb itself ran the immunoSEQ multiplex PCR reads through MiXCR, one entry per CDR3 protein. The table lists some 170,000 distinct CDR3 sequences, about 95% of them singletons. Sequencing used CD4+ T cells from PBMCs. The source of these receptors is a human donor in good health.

The CDR3 is CASSFQGDEKLFF. CDR3 DNA: TGTGCCAGCAGCTTCCAGGGCGATGAAAAACTGTTTTTT. The rearrangement links TRBV5-4 to TRBJ1-4, with a weak D call TRBD1 (5 bases). CDR1 and CDR2 (germline): SGHNT, YYREEE (reference sequence). Trimming removed 2 bases from V and 6 bases from J, with 8 bases in between. The CDR3 is 13 amino acids.

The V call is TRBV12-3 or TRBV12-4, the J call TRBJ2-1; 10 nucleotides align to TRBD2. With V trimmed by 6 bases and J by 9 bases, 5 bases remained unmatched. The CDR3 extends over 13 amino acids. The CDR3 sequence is CASRQASGSEQFF. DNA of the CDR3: TGTGCCAGCAGGCAAGCTAGCGGGAGTGAGCAGTTCTTC.

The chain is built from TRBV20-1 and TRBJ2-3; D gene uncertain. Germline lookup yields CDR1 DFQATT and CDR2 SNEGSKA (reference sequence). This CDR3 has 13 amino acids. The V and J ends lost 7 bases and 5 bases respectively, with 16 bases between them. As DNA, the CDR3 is TGCAGTGTGTGGGGTAACAGCGTAGATACGCAGTATTTT. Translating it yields CSVWGNSVDTQYF.

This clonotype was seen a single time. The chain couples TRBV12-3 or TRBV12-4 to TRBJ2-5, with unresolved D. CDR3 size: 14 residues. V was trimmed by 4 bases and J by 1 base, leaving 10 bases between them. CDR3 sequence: CASSSLDLQETQYF. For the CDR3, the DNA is TGTGCCAGCAGTTCTTTGGATCTCCAAGAGACCCAGTACTTC.

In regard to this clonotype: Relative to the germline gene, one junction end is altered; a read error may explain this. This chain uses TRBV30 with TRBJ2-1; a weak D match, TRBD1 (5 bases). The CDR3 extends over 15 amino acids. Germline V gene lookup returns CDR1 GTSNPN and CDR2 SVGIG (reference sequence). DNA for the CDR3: TGTGCCTGGATGGGTGGGGCGAGCTCCTACAATGAACAGTTCTTC. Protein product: CAWMGGASSYNEQFF.

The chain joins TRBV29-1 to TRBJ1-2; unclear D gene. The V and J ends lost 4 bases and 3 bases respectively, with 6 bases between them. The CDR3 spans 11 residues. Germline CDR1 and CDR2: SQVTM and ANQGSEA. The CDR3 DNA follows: TGCAGCGTTGGGGGAGACTATGGCTACACCTTC. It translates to CSVGGDYGYTF.

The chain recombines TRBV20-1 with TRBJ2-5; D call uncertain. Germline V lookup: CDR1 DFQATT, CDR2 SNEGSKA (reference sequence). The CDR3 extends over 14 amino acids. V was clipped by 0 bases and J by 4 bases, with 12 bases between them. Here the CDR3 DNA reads TGCAGTGCTAGAGATCGGCGGCCGGGAGAGACCCAGTACTTC. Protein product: CSARDRRPGETQYF.

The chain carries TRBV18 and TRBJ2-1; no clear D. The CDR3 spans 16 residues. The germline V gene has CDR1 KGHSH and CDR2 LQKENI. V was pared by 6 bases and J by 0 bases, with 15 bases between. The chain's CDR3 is CASSKGPSSSYNEQFF. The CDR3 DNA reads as TGTGCCAGCTCGAAAGGACCTTCTAGCTCCTACAATGAGCAGTTCTTC. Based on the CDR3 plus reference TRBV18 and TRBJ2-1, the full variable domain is NAGVMQNPRHLVRRRGQEARLRCSPMKGHSHVYWYRQLPEEGLKFMVYLQKENIIDESGMPKERFSAEFPKEGPSILRIQQVVRGDSAAYFCASSKGPSSSYNEQFFGPGTRLTVL.

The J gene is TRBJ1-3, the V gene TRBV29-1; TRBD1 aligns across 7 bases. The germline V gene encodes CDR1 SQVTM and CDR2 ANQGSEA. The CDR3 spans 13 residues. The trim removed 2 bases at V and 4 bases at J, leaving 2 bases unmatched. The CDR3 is CSVERDSGNTIYF. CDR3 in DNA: TGCAGCGTTGAAAGGGACAGCGGAAACACCATATATTTT.

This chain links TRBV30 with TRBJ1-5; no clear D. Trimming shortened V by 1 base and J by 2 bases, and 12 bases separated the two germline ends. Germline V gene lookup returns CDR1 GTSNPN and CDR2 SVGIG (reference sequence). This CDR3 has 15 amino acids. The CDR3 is CAWSAGIRGNQPQHF. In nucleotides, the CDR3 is TGTGCCTGGAGTGCGGGGATTAGGGGCAATCAGCCCCAGCATTTT.

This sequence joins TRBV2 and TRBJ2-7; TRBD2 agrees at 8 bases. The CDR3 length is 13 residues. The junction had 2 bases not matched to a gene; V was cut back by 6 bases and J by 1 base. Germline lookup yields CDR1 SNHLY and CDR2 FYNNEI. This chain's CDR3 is CASRAGESYEQYF. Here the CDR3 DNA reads TGTGCCAGCAGAGCGGGAGAGTCCTACGAGCAGTACTTC.

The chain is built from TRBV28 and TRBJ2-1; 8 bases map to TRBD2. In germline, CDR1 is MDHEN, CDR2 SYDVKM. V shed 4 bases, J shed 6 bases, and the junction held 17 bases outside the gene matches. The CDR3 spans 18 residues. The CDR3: CASSYPSFRSGSSNEQFF. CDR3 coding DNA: TGTGCCAGCAGTTATCCCTCCTTTAGGAGCGGGAGCTCCAATGAGCAGTTCTTC.

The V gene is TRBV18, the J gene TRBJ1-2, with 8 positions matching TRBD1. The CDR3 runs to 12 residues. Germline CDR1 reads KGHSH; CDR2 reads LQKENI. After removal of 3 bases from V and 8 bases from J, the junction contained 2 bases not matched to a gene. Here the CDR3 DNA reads TGTGCCAGCTCACCGGACAGGGACGGCTACACCTTC. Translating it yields CASSPDRDGYTF.

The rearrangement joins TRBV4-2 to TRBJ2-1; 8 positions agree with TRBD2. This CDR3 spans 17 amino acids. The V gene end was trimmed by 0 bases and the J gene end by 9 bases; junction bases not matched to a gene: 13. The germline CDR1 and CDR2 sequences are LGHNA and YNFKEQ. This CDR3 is CASSQDPIVAGWGEQFF. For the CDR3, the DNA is TGTGCCAGCAGCCAAGATCCTATTGTAGCGGGATGGGGTGAGCAGTTCTTC.